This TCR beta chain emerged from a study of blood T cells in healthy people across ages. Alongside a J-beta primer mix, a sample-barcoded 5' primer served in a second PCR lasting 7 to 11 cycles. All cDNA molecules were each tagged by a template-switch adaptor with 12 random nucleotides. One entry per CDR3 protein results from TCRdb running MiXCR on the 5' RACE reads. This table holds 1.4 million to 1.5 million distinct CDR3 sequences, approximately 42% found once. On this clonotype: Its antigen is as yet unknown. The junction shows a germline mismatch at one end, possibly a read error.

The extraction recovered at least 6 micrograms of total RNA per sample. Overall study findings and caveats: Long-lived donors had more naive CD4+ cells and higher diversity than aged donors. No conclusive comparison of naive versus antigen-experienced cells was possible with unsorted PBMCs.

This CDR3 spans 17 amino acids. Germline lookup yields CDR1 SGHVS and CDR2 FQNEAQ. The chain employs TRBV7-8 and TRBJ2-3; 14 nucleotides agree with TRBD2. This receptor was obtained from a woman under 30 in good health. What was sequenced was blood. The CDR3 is CAGSPDGTSGSSDTQYF. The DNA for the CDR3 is TGTGCCGGCAGCCCCGATGGGACTAGCGGGAGCTCAGATACGCAGTATTTT.